The 6 T cell receptor beta chains listed next were all sequenced from one sample in a study of cytomegalovirus exposure and HLA in healthy donors. Primers: 60 Vbeta forward and 13 Jbeta reverse. Generated by immunoSEQ multiplex PCR, the TCRdb table keeps only in-frame clones and is missing some. There are around 110,000 clones in the sample; 81% occur only once, and about 3.9% lies in the top ten. The sequencing sample was made of PBMCs. These receptor sequences come from a woman aged 30 to 39 in good health and CMV-seronegative.

Written as DNA, the CDR3 is TGCGCCAGCAGTCTGCGCGGACAGGGTTCAGATACGCAGTATTTT. It encodes CASSLRGQGSDTQYF. This chain uses TRBV4-1 with TRBJ2-3; 8 bases are shared with TRBD1. Trimming cost V 6 bases and J 4 bases; bases outside gene matches: 9. In germline, CDR1 is MGHRA, CDR2 YSYEKL. The CDR3 runs 15 residues.

Here the CDR3 reads CASSPVNTEAFF. The CDR3, as DNA: TGTGCCAGCAGCCCAGTGAACACTGAAGCTTTCTTT. The V gene is TRBV11-2, the J gene TRBJ1-1; unclear D gene. Germline V gives CDR1 SGHAT, CDR2 FQNNGV. The CDR3 covers 12 residues. V dropped 5 bases and J dropped 0 bases, with 4 bases sitting between them.

The CDR3 DNA reads as TGCGCCAGCAGCCAAGATCCCCCCACTAGATTTGGACCCTACAATGAGCAGTTCTTC. Residues: CASSQDPPTRFGPYNEQFF. This chain links TRBV4-3 with TRBJ2-1; tentatively, D is TRBD2 (5 bases). The CDR3 consists of 19 residues. Looked up from germline, CDR1 is LGHNA and CDR2 is YSLEER. V shed 0 bases and J shed 2 bases, with 20 bases lying between them.

The chain recombines TRBV4-1 with TRBJ1-3; D is uncertain. CDR1 and CDR2 from the germline V gene are MGHRA and YSYEKL. V lost 4 bases to trimming and J lost 8 bases, with 18 bases between them. CDR3 length: 15 amino acids. The CDR3 here is CASSLEDSRRDTIYF. The CDR3 nucleotides are TGCGCCAGCAGCCTCGAGGACTCAAGGAGGGACACCATATATTTT.

The sample holds a few counts of this clone. In DNA form, the CDR3 reads TGTGCCAGCTCAACCCCCTCAGGGGGTTATTACAATGAGCAGTTCTTC. Translating gives CASSTPSGGYYNEQFF. The V gene is TRBV18, the J gene TRBJ2-1; the match to TRBD1 covers 7 bases. CDR1 KGHSH and CDR2 LQKENI come from the germline V gene. The junction had 11 bases not matched to a gene; V was cut back by 5 bases and J by 4 bases. The CDR3 is 16 residues long.

This clone turned up a few times. The chain employs TRBV15 and TRBJ2-7; the match to TRBD2 covers 14 bases. Germline trimming cut 4 bases from V and 0 bases from J; bases unmatched to any gene: 5. The germline V gene has CDR1 LNHNV and CDR2 YYDKDF (reference sequence). The CDR3 consists of 17 residues. DNA of the CDR3: TGTGCCACCAGCAAGACCGGGACTAGCGGGAGCTCCTACGAGCAGTACTTC. Residues: CATSKTGTSGSSYEQYF.